Below, 10 T cell receptor beta chains from the same sample are listed, as sequenced in a study of blood T cell repertoires in COVID-19. Using immunoSEQ multiplex PCR, the repertoire was profiled, and TCRdb retains in-frame clones only, with some absent. The sample consists of fewer than 250,000 clones, approximately 86% of them appearing once. The material sequenced was PBMCs or T cells enriched from blood (not recorded which). The receptor set was obtained from a woman between 40 and 50 years old with acute COVID-19.

This sequence joins TRBV29-1 and TRBJ1-2; 8 bases are a match to TRBD1. This CDR3 is 14 amino acids long. V was clipped by 6 bases and J by 0 bases; unmatched bases: 6. Germline CDR1 is SQVTM and CDR2 is ANQGSEA. CDR3 nucleotide sequence: TGCAGCGTCCAGACAGGGGTCACTAACTATGGCTACACCTTC. Translated, it gives CSVQTGVTNYGYTF. Filled out from reference TRBV29-1 and TRBJ1-2, the complete variable domain reads SAVISQKPSRDICQRGTSLTIQCQVDSQVTMMFWYRQQPGQSLTLIATANQGSEATYESGFVIDKFPISRPNLTFSTLTVSNMSPEDSSIYLCSVQTGVTNYGYTFGSGTRLTVV.

This chain's CDR3 is CASSLGGEKLFF. The CDR3 DNA is TGTGCCAGCAGCTTGGGAGGTGAAAAACTGTTTTTT. The chain has TRBV5-6 and TRBJ1-4; D is unresolved. The V and J ends lost 0 bases and 7 bases respectively, with 4 bases between them. The CDR3 runs to 12 residues. Germline assignment: CDR1 SGHDT and CDR2 YYEEEE.

V is TRBV5-8 and J is TRBJ2-1; 7 positions agree with TRBD2. CDR3 length: 15 amino acids. CDR1 is SGHTS and CDR2 is YDEGEE in the germline V gene. V lost 5 bases to trimming and J lost 7 bases; unmatched junction nucleotides: 12. The CDR3 is CASRQSSGTRNEQFF. Here the CDR3 DNA reads TGTGCCAGCAGGCAATCAAGCGGGACGCGGAATGAGCAGTTCTTC.

The chain recombines TRBV21-1 with TRBJ1-2. TRBV21-1 is given as a pseudogene. The CDR3 has 11 amino acids. Here the CDR3 DNA reads TGTGCCAGCCCCCGGGGGGGTCCCTACACCTTC. As protein: CASPRGGPYTF.

The gene calls are TRBV29-1 and TRBJ1-1, with unresolved D. Between the trimmed V and J ends, which lost 3 bases and 5 bases, there was a span of 13 bases. The CDR3 has 13 amino acids. CDR1 SQVTM and CDR2 ANQGSEA come from the germline V gene. The DNA of the CDR3 is TGCAGCGTTGATGAGGGCGGGAGGACTGAAGCTTTCTTT. It specifies CSVDEGGRTEAFF. Based on the CDR3 plus reference TRBV29-1 and TRBJ1-1, the full variable domain is SAVISQKPSRDICQRGTSLTIQCQVDSQVTMMFWYRQQPGQSLTLIATANQGSEATYESGFVIDKFPISRPNLTFSTLTVSNMSPEDSSIYLCSVDEGGRTEAFFGQGTRLTVV.

This clone was counted only a few times. The V and J genes are TRBV3-1 (or the pseudogene TRBV3-2) and TRBJ1-1; maybe TRBD1 (5 bases). This CDR3 contains 13 residues. Trimming removed 5 bases from V and 7 bases from J, with 14 bases in between. The germline V gene encodes CDR1 LGHDT and CDR2 YNNKEL (reference sequence). In DNA form, the CDR3 reads TGTGCCAGCAGCGGGCCAGGGTTTCTTGAAGCTTTCTTT. Translated, it gives CASSGPGFLEAFF.

The chain is built from TRBV3-1 (or the pseudogene TRBV3-2) and TRBJ2-2; D possibly corresponds to TRBD1 (5 bases). The CDR3 is made up of 16 amino acids. The ends were cut back, 4 bases at V and 1 base at J, with 13 bases in the middle. Germline assignment: CDR1 LGHDT and CDR2 YNNKEL (reference sequence). CDR3 amino acids: CASSPPRQGNTGELFF. Written as DNA, the CDR3 is TGTGCCAGCAGCCCCCCCAGGCAGGGGAACACCGGGGAGCTGTTTTTT.

This chain connects TRBV18 to TRBJ1-1; tentative D call: TRBD1 (6 bases). The CDR3 contains 13 residues. Trimming pared 6 bases from V and 8 bases from J, leaving 16 bases between. Germline CDR1 reads KGHSH; CDR2 reads LQKENI. The CDR3 loop is CASSLRTAEEAFF. The CDR3 DNA reads TGTGCCAGCTCGCTAAGGACAGCCGAAGAAGCTTTCTTT.

This clone has just one count. The genes are TRBV19 and TRBJ2-2; 11 bases map to TRBD2. With 1 base clipped from V and 5 bases from J, the junction kept 3 bases outside the gene matches. CDR1 and CDR2 (germline): LNHDA, SQIVND (reference sequence). CDR3 length: 16 amino acids. CDR3 sequence (DNA): TGTGCCAGTAGTATAGGGCTAGCGGGAGGTACCGGGGAGCTGTTTTTT. It encodes CASSIGLAGGTGELFF.

In its sample, this clone was seen a few times. This chain links TRBV19 with TRBJ2-1; tentative D call: TRBD2 (6 bases). V was pared by 1 base and J by 9 bases, with 19 bases between. Germline CDR1 and CDR2: LNHDA and SQIVND (reference sequence). CDR3 length: 16 amino acids. The DNA for the CDR3 is TGTGCCAGTAGTATAGCCGGGGGTAAGCCGGCTGGTGAGCAGTTCTTC. Protein: CASSIAGGKPAGEQFF.